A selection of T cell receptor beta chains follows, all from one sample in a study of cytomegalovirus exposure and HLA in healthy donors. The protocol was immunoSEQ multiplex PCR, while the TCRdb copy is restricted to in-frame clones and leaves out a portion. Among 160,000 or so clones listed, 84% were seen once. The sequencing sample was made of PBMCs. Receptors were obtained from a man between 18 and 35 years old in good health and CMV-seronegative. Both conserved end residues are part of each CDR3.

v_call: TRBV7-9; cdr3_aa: CSVSGGWYGYTF
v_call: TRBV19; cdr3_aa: CASSAPGQSYYEQYF
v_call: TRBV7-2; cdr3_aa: CASSTRLVTGELFF
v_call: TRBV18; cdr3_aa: CASSRLIGGETQYF
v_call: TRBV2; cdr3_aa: CASTLQGVAQETQYF
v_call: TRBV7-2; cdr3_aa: CASSSEGGPGEQYF
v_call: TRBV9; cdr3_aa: CASSGLGTGDYGYTF
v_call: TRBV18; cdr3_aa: CASSPRQGSKETQYF
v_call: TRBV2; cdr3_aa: CASSATGAPNQPQHF
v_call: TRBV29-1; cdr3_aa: CSVEFHSLSTEAFF
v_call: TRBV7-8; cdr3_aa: CASSLGSAGPYNEQFF
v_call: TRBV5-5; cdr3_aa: CASTYSRDGFRGYTF
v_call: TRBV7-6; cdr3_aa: CASSQAGEVQETQYF
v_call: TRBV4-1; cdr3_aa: CASSPRQGWDEQFF
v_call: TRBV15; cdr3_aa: CATSKVRGASDQPQHF
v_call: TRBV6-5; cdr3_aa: CASSYGSTGELFF
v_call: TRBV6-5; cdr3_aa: CASRKAGGTDTQYF
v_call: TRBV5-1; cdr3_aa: CASTLTSGGTTDTQYF
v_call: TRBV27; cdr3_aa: CASTSTPPNTEAFF
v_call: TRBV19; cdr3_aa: CASSMGQEFTDTQYF
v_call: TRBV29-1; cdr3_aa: CSVMGLEGYTF
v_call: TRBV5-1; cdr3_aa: CASRTGQGNEKLFF
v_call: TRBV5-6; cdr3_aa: CASSWFRGRSGNTIYF